The 30 T cell receptor beta chains given below trace back to one sample, sequenced in a study of cytotoxic CD8 clonotypes in ibrutinib-treated CLL. Some clones are missing from TCRdb's copy, which holds only in-frame ones; the method was immunoSEQ multiplex PCR. The profile covers approximately 140,000 clones, with around 77% appearing a single time and around 30% taken by the ten largest. Source: PBMCs, taken after 12 months of ibrutinib treatment. Receptors were obtained from a human donor with chronic lymphocytic leukemia.

The chain employs TRBV4-1 and TRBJ2-7, with 8 nucleotides matching TRBD1. The ends lost 4 bases at V and 4 bases at J; junction bases unmatched: 21. This CDR3 region has 19 residues. In germline, CDR1 is MGHRA, CDR2 YSYEKL. The CDR3 spells CASSRFIVLQGDDPYEQYF. The CDR3 DNA reads TGCGCCAGCAGCCGATTTATAGTTCTACAGGGGGACGACCCTTACGAGCAGTACTTC.

This chain connects TRBV19 to TRBJ1-2; TRBD1 matches 9 bases. The V segment lost 1 base and the J segment 8 bases; nucleotides outside the gene matches: 5. Germline-derived CDR1 and CDR2 are LNHDA and SQIVND (reference sequence). The CDR3 loop spans 14 amino acids. CDR3 DNA sequence: TGTGCCAGTAGTATAGTCCCGGGACAGGGCGGCTACACCTTC. Protein product: CASSIVPGQGGYTF.

There are a few counts of this clone. The genes are TRBV4-1 and TRBJ2-7; weak D call: TRBD1 (5 bases). V lost 2 bases and J 5 bases, leaving 10 bases between the germline ends. Germline lookup yields CDR1 MGHRA and CDR2 YSYEKL. The CDR3 runs to 13 residues. This CDR3 is CASSQMGLDEQYF. The CDR3 nucleotides are TGCGCCAGCAGCCAAATGGGGCTCGACGAGCAGTACTTC.

This chain uses TRBV11-2 with TRBJ1-1, with TRBD1 identical over 8 bases. This CDR3 spans 15 amino acids. V shed 5 bases and J 6 bases; nucleotides not matched to a gene: 11. Germline V gene data show CDR1 as SGHAT and CDR2 as FQNNGV. The CDR3 loop is CASSKDRGRGPEAFF. The CDR3, as DNA: TGTGCCAGCAGCAAAGACAGGGGACGGGGACCTGAAGCTTTCTTT.

CDR3 sequence (DNA): TGTGCCAGCAGTGATTCAGGGGGCGCCTACGAGCAGTACTTC. Amino acid sequence: CASSDSGGAYEQYF. The chain links TRBV2 to TRBJ2-7, with 8 bases aligning to TRBD1. J gave up 2 bases and V 3 bases, and 3 bases lay outside the gene matches. There are 14 residues in the CDR3. From germline, CDR1 is SNHLY and CDR2 FYNNEI.

The chain recombines TRBV6-5 with TRBJ1-3; D perhaps matches TRBD1 (5 bases). The CDR3 runs 13 residues. CDR1 and CDR2 (germline): MNHEY, SVGAGI. V was trimmed by 4 bases and J by 8 bases, leaving 12 bases between them. The CDR3 protein is CASSFPGGDTIYF. CDR3 nucleotides: TGTGCCAGCAGTTTCCCTGGGGGAGACACCATATATTTT.

CDR3 nucleotide sequence: TGTGCCAGCAGCTCGCCACTCCAGACCCAGTACTTC. It codes for CASSSPLQTQYF. The chain joins TRBV7-2 to TRBJ2-5, with D unresolved. The CDR3 is made up of 12 amino acids. Germline-derived CDR1 and CDR2 are SGHTA and FQGNSA. V was cut by 4 bases and J by 6 bases, with 9 bases left in between.

The chain employs TRBV28 and TRBJ1-2; 7 positions match TRBD1. CDR3 length equals 14 residues. In germline, CDR1 is MDHEN, CDR2 SYDVKM. Germline trimming cut 5 bases from V and 4 bases from J; bases unmatched to any gene: 7. Here the CDR3 DNA reads TGTGCCAGCAGTCCTGGACAGGCAGGCTATGGCTACACCTTC. Its protein is CASSPGQAGYGYTF.

This clone has only a few counts. The chain links TRBV7-3 to TRBJ1-2; TRBD1 is a possible D gene (6 bases). Germline lookup yields CDR1 SGHTA and CDR2 FQGTGA. V shed 5 bases and J shed 7 bases, with 14 bases lying between them. This CDR3 has 13 residues. As DNA, the CDR3 is TGTGCCAGCAGCAAAGCCGGGGGCGGTGGCTACACCTTC. It codes for CASSKAGGGGYTF.

The rearrangement uses TRBV7-2 and TRBJ1-2; no definite D call. The CDR3 is 14 residues long. Trimming pared 5 bases from V and 7 bases from J, leaving 17 bases between. The germline V gene encodes CDR1 SGHTA and CDR2 FQGNSA. CDR3 bases: TGTGCCAGCAGCCGACCCCAGAGAGGGTCTGGCTACACCTTC. Translated: CASSRPQRGSGYTF.

The chain uses TRBV6-1 and TRBJ2-3; D is unresolved. CDR3 length: 11 amino acids. Germline loops: CDR1 MNHNS, CDR2 SASEGT. Trimming took off 3 bases at V and 3 bases at J, with 1 base between the two ends. The CDR3 loop reads CASSDTDTQYF. CDR3 nucleotide sequence: TGTGCCAGCAGTGATACAGATACGCAGTATTTT.

The chain uses TRBV10-2 and TRBJ2-3; 8 positions match TRBD2. The V and J ends lost 8 bases and 6 bases, in that order; junction bases with no gene match: 7. CDR1 is WSHSY, CDR2 SAAADI, per germline. The CDR3 has 13 residues. CDR3 residues: CASSSASGDTQYF. In nucleotides, the CDR3 is TGCGCCAGCTCTTCGGCTAGCGGGGATACGCAGTATTTT.

The chain uses TRBV29-1 and TRBJ1-2; TRBD1 might be the D (6 bases). The V end lost 5 bases, the J end lost 6 bases, and 10 bases lay between the germline ends. Germline lookup yields CDR1 SQVTM and CDR2 ANQGSEA. The CDR3 has 11 residues. CDR3 residues: CSVLGADGYTF. As DNA, the CDR3 is TGCAGCGTTCTGGGGGCTGATGGCTACACCTTC. Drawing the rest from reference TRBV29-1 and TRBJ1-2, the complete variable domain is SAVISQKPSRDICQRGTSLTIQCQVDSQVTMMFWYRQQPGQSLTLIATANQGSEATYESGFVIDKFPISRPNLTFSTLTVSNMSPEDSSIYLCSVLGADGYTFGSGTRLTVV.

The chain uses TRBV6-5 and TRBJ1-4; maybe TRBD1 (6 bases). The CDR3 runs 15 residues. Germline CDR1 reads MNHEY; CDR2 reads SVGAGI. V dropped 6 bases and J dropped 6 bases, with 17 bases sitting between them. The CDR3 DNA reads as TGTGCCAGCAGGGCGGGAGGGGGGACGGATGAAAAACTGTTTTTT. As protein: CASRAGGGTDEKLFF.

This chain links TRBV6-5 with TRBJ1-2; D unresolved. Germline V gene data show CDR1 as MNHEY and CDR2 as SVGAGI. V was trimmed by 4 bases and J by 4 bases, leaving 13 bases between them. The CDR3 is 14 residues long. The CDR3 loop is CASSFIGVGYGYTF. The CDR3 nucleotides read TGTGCCAGCAGTTTCATCGGGGTAGGCTATGGCTACACCTTC.

The chain carries TRBV10-1 and TRBJ2-2; tentative D call: TRBD2 (6 bases). This CDR3 has 19 amino acids. Trimming pared 4 bases from V and 5 bases from J, leaving 26 bases between. Germline CDR1 and CDR2: WNHNN and SYGVQD (reference sequence). CDR3 in DNA: TGCGCCAGCAGTGGGCGGAGGGCAGGGACTCAACTGTCGACCGGGGAGCTGTTTTTT. Amino acids: CASSGRRAGTQLSTGELFF.

The gene calls are TRBV7-9 and TRBJ2-7, with 8 nucleotides matching TRBD1. The CDR3 length is 18 residues. CDR1 is SEHNR, CDR2 FQNEAQ, per germline (reference sequence). With 4 bases clipped from V and 4 bases from J, the junction kept 18 bases outside the gene matches. CDR3 nucleotides: TGTGCCAGCAGCTCCGGATCTGGCCGTCCGGGACAGGATTACGAGCAGTACTTC. Its protein product is CASSSGSGRPGQDYEQYF.

The V gene is TRBV19, the J gene TRBJ2-3, with 10 nucleotides matching TRBD2. CDR3 length: 13 amino acids. Trimming cost V 9 bases and J 3 bases; bases outside gene matches: 3. CDR1 LNHDA and CDR2 SQIVND come from the germline V gene (reference sequence). Here the CDR3 reads CASLLAGTDTQYF. CDR3 nucleotides: TGTGCCAGCCTACTAGCGGGAACAGATACGCAGTATTTT.

The chain is built from TRBV28 and TRBJ2-3; 12 bases match TRBD1. With V trimmed by 4 bases and J by 1 base, 15 bases remained unmatched. The CDR3 contains 20 residues. The germline CDR1 and CDR2 sequences are MDHEN and SYDVKM. This CDR3 reads CASSSRKPGQGAYGTDTQYF. The CDR3 coding sequence is TGTGCCAGCAGTTCCCGAAAACCGGGACAGGGGGCTTACGGCACAGATACGCAGTATTTT.

The gene calls are TRBV19 and TRBJ2-7; TRBD1 or TRBD2 may be the D gene (6 bases each). The CDR3 has 15 amino acids. The V end lost 3 bases, the J end lost 2 bases, and 14 bases lay between the germline ends. Germline lookup yields CDR1 LNHDA and CDR2 SQIVND (reference sequence). This chain's CDR3 is CASSIIRGTAYEQYF. CDR3 in DNA: TGTGCCAGTAGTATCATTAGGGGGACTGCCTACGAGCAGTACTTC.

The chain employs TRBV9 and TRBJ2-1; 7 bases match TRBD1. Germline V gives CDR1 SGDLS, CDR2 YYNGEE. The CDR3 loop spans 16 amino acids. Germline trimming cut 3 bases from V and 1 base from J; bases unmatched to any gene: 7. Here the CDR3 DNA reads TGTGCCAGCAGCGGGTGGACAGGTCGTTCCTACAATGAGCAGTTCTTC. As protein: CASSGWTGRSYNEQFF.

The V call is TRBV27, the J call TRBJ2-7; D is undetermined. CDR3 length: 12 amino acids. In germline, CDR1 is MNHEY, CDR2 SMNVEV (reference sequence). Trimming removed 6 bases from V and 4 bases from J, with 10 bases in between. The CDR3 is CASSPAPYEQYF. In DNA form, the CDR3 reads TGTGCCAGCAGCCCTGCCCCTTACGAGCAGTACTTC.

This chain links TRBV15 with TRBJ2-4, with D possibly TRBD2 on 5 matching bases. The CDR3 has 14 residues. Germline values: CDR1 LNHNV, CDR2 YYDKDF (reference sequence). Trimming shortened V by 3 bases and J by 8 bases, and 14 bases separated the two germline ends. The CDR3 is CATSSPRGFDIQYF. The CDR3 coding sequence is TGTGCCACCAGCAGCCCCCGAGGGTTCGACATTCAGTACTTC.

The chain has TRBV10-3 and TRBJ2-5; perhaps TRBD2 as D (7 bases). This CDR3 region has 11 residues. Germline V gene lookup returns CDR1 ENHRY and CDR2 SYGVKD. Trimming took 10 bases from V and 5 from J, leaving 11 bases between them. CDR3 in amino acids: CATGGGETQYF. The CDR3 DNA sequence: TGTGCCACGGGGGGCGGTGAGACCCAGTACTTC.

Remarks on this clone: The same CDR3 arises from other DNA sequences in this sample as well. This chain uses TRBV6-5 with TRBJ1-5; 7 bases are a match to TRBD1. Looked up from germline, CDR1 is MNHEY and CDR2 is SVGAGI. V dropped 6 bases and J dropped 4; count of bases not matched to a gene: 3. The CDR3 consists of 13 residues. CDR3 sequence: CASRTGSNQPQHF. The CDR3 DNA reads TGTGCCAGCAGGACAGGGTCAAATCAGCCCCAGCATTTT.

This chain uses TRBV11-1 with TRBJ1-4; D gene ambiguous. The CDR3 is made up of 14 amino acids. Between the trimmed V and J ends, which lost 2 bases and 5 bases, there was a span of 9 bases. Germline V gene sequence: CDR1 SGHAT, CDR2 FQDESV (reference sequence). The CDR3 here is CASSLRPDNEKLFF. The CDR3 DNA reads as TGTGCCAGCAGCTTAAGACCGGACAATGAAAAACTGTTTTTT.

This clone showed up just a few times. This chain connects TRBV5-1 to TRBJ1-6, with a possible D match to TRBD1 (6 bases). V gave up 4 bases and J gave up 6 bases, with 8 bases separating them. CDR3 length: 13 residues. Germline-derived CDR1 and CDR2 are SGHRS and YFSETQ. CDR3 DNA: TGCGCCAGCAGCGAGGGGGGTAATTCACCCCTCCACTTT. It is translated as CASSEGGNSPLHF.

The chain recombines TRBV28 with TRBJ2-1; 14 bases are a match to TRBD2. Germline CDR1 is MDHEN and CDR2 is SYDVKM. The CDR3 length is 16 residues. V lost 1 base and J lost 8; bases outside the gene matches: 4. CDR3 in amino acids: CASSLLGLAGAHEQFF. The DNA of the CDR3 is TGTGCCAGCAGTTTATTGGGACTAGCGGGAGCCCATGAGCAGTTCTTC.

This clone has more than one count but fewer than ten. The rearrangement joins TRBV29-1 to TRBJ1-1, with 7 bases matching TRBD1. The length of the CDR3 is 12 residues. Germline values: CDR1 SQVTM, CDR2 ANQGSEA. V was clipped by 3 bases and J by 4 bases; unmatched bases: 2. The CDR3 loop reads CSVDRGSTEAFF. DNA of the CDR3: TGCAGCGTTGACAGGGGGAGCACTGAAGCTTTCTTT.

The chain uses TRBV29-1 and TRBJ2-7; D call uncertain. With 0 bases removed from V and 1 base from J, the gap between germline ends came to 7 bases. The CDR3 extends over 13 amino acids. The germline CDR1 and CDR2 sequences are SQVTM and ANQGSEA. CDR3 loop: CSVEDTSSYEQYF. The CDR3 coding sequence is TGCAGCGTTGAAGATACAAGTTCCTACGAGCAGTACTTC.